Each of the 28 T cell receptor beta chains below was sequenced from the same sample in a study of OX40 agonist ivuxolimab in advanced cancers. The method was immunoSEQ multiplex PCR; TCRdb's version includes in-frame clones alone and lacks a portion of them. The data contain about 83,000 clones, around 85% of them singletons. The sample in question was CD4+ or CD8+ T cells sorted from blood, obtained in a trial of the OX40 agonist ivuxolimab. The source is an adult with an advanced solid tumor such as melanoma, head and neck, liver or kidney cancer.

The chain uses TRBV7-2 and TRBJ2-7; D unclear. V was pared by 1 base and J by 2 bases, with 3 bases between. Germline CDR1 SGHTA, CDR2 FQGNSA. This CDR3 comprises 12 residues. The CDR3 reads CASSLETYEQYF. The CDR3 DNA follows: TGTGCCAGCAGCTTAGAGACCTACGAGCAGTACTTC.

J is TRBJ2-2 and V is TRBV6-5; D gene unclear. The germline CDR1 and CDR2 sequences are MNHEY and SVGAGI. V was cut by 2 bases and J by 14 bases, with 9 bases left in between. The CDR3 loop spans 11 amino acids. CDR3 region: CASSYTDALFF. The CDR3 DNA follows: TGTGCCAGCAGTTACACGGACGCCCTGTTTTTT.

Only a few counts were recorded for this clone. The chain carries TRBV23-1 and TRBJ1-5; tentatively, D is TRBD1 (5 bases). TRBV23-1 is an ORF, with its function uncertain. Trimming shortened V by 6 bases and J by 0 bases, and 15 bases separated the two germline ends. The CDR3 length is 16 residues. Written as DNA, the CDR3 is TGCGCCAGCAGGAGAGGGGCGAGGGATAGCAATCAGCCCCAGCATTTT. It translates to CASRRGARDSNQPQHF.

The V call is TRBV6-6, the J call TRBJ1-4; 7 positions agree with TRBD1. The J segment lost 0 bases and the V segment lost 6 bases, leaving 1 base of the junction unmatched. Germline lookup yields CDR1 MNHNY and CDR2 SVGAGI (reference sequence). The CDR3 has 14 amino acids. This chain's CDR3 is CASSDRATNEKLFF. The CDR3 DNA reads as TGTGCCAGCAGCGACAGGGCAACTAATGAAAAACTGTTTTTT.

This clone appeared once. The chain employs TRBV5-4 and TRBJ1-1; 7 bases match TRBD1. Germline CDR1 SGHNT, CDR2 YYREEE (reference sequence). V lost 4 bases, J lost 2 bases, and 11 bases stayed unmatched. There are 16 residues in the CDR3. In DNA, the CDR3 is TGTGCCAGCAGCCGATCATCGAGGGACAGAAACACTGAAGCTTTCTTT. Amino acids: CASSRSSRDRNTEAFF. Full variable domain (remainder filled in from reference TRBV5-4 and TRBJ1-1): ETGVTQSPTHLIKTRGQQVTLRCSSQSGHNTVSWYQQALGQGPQFIFQYYREEENGRGNFPPRFSGLQFPNYSSELNVNALELDDSALYLCASSRSSRDRNTEAFFGQGTRLTVV.

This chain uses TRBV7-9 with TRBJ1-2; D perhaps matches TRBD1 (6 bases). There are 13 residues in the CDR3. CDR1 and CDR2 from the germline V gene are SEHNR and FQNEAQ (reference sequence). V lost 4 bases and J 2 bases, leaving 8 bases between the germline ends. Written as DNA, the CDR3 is TGTGCCAGCAGCTCTCAGGGGAACTATGGCTACACCTTC. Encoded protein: CASSSQGNYGYTF.

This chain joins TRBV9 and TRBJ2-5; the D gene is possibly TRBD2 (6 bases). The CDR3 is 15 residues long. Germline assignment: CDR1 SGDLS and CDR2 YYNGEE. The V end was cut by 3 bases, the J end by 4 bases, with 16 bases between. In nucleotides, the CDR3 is TGTGCCAGCAGCGCTTCCAGTGGGGGGTCAGAGACCCAGTACTTC. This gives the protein CASSASSGGSETQYF.

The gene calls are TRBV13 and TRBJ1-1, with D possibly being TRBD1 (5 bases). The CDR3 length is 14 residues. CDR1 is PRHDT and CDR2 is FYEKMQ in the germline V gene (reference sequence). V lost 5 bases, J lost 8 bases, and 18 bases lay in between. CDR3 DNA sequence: TGTGCCAGCAGCCCGGGACCGCGGTTGGGCGAAGCTTTCTTT. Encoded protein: CASSPGPRLGEAFF.

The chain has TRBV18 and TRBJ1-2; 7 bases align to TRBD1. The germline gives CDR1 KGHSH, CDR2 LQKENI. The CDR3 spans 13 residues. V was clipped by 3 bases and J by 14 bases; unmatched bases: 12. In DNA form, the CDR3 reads TGTGCCAGCTCACCCCTAGAAGACAGGGCAGAAACCTTC. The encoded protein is CASSPLEDRAETF.

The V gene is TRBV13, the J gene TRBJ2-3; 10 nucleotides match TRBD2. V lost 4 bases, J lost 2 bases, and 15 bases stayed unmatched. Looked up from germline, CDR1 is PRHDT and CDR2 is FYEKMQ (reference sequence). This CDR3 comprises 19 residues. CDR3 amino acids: CASSSTPGLAKATTDTQYF. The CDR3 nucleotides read TGTGCCAGCAGCTCGACCCCGGGACTAGCGAAAGCCACCACAGATACGCAGTATTTT.

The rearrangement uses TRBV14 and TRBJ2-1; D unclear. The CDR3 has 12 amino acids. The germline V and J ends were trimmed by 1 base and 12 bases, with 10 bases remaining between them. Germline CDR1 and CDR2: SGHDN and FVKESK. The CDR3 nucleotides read TGTGCCAGCAGCCAAGTTCACCCGGGGCAGTTCTTC. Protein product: CASSQVHPGQFF.

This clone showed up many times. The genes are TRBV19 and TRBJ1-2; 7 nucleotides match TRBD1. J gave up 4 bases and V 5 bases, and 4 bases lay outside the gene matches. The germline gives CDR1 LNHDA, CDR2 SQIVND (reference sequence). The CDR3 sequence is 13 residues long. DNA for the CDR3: TGTGCCAGTAGTCCCGGGACAGCCTATGGCTACACCTTC. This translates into CASSPGTAYGYTF.

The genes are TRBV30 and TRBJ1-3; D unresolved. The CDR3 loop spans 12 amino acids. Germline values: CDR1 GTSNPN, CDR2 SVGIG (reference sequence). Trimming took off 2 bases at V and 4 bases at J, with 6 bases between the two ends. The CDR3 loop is CAWSFSGNTIYF. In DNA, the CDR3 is TGTGCCTGGAGTTTCTCAGGAAACACCATATATTTT.

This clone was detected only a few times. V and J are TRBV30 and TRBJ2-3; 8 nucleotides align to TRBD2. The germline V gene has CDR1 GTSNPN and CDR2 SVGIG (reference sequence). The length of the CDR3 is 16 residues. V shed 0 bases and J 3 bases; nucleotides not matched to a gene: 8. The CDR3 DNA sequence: TGTGCCTGGAGTGTATTGTCCGGGACTAGAACAGATACGCAGTATTTT. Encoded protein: CAWSVLSGTRTDTQYF.

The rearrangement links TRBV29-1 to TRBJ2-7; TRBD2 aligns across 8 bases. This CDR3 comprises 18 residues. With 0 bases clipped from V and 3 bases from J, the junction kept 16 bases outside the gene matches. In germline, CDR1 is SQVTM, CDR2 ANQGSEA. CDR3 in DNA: TGCAGCGTTGAAGATAAGACTCGCGGGGGGAGGGGGATCTACGAGCAGTACTTC. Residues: CSVEDKTRGGRGIYEQYF.

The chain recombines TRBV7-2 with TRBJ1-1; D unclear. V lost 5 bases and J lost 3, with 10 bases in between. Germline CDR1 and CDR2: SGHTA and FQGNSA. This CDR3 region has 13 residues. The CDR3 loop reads CASSPYLDTEAFF. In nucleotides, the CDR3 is TGTGCCAGCAGCCCGTATCTGGACACTGAAGCTTTCTTT. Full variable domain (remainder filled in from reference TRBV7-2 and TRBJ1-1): GAGVSQSPSNKVTEKGKDVELRCDPISGHTALYWYRQSLGQGLEFLIYFQGNSAPDKSGLPSDRFSAERTGGSVSTLTIQRTQQEDSAVYLCASSPYLDTEAFFGQGTRLTVV.

DNA for the CDR3: TGTGCCTGGAGCAGAAGGGCTGAAGCTTTCTTT. Translating it yields CAWSRRAEAFF. The chain uses TRBV30 and TRBJ1-1, with D unresolved. Trimming stripped 3 bases from V and 6 bases from J, with 8 bases between. Germline V gene lookup returns CDR1 GTSNPN and CDR2 SVGIG (reference sequence). This CDR3 has 11 amino acids.

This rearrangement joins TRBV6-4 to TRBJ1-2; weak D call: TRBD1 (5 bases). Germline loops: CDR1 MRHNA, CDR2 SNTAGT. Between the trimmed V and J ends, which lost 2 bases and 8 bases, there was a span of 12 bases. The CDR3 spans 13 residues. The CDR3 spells CASSDPRGGGYTF. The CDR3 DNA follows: TGTGCCAGCAGTGACCCGCGGGGGGGAGGCTACACCTTC.

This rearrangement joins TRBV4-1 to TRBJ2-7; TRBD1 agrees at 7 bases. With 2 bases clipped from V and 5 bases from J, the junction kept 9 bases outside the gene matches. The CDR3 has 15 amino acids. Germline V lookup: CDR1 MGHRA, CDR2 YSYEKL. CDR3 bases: TGCGCCAGCAGCCAACCCCAGACAGGGTTCGACGAGCAGTACTTC. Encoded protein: CASSQPQTGFDEQYF.

The CDR3 DNA sequence: TGTGCCAGCAGTTACTCGAGGGCAGGGCGTCAGTACTTC. Protein sequence: CASSYSRAGRQYF. The chain is built from TRBV6-5 and TRBJ2-7; D is tentatively TRBD1 or TRBD2 (5 bases each). The CDR3 is 13 amino acids. Trimming shortened V by 0 bases and J by 10 bases, and 13 bases separated the two germline ends. The germline CDR1 and CDR2 sequences are MNHEY and SVGAGI.

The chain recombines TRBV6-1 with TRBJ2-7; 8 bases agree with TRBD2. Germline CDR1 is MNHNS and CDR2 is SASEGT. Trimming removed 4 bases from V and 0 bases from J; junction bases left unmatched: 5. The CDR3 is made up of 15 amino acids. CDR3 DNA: TGTGCCAGCAGTGTCGGGGGGGCAAACTCCTACGAGCAGTACTTC. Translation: CASSVGGANSYEQYF.

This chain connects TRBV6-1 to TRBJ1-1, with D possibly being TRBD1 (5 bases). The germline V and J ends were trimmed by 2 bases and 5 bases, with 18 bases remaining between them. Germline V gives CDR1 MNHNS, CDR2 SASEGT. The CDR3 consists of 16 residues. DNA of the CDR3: TGTGCCAGCAGTGAACCGGGACGGCATAGTGGAACTGAAGCTTTCTTT. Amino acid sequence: CASSEPGRHSGTEAFF.

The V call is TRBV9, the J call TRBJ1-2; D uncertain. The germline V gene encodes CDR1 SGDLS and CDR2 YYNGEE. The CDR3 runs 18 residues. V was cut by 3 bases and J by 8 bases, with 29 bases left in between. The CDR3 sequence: CASSAMTQDRQVRGGYTF. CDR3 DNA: TGTGCCAGCAGCGCGATGACCCAGGACCGCCAAGTTCGTGGAGGCTACACCTTC.

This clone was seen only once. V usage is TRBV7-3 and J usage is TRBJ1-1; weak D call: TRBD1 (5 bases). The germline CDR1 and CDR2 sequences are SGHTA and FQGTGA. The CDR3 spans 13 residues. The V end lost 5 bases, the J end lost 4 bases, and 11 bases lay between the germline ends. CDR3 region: CASSTQGGTEAFF. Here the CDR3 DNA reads TGTGCCAGCAGCACCCAGGGTGGCACTGAAGCTTTCTTT.

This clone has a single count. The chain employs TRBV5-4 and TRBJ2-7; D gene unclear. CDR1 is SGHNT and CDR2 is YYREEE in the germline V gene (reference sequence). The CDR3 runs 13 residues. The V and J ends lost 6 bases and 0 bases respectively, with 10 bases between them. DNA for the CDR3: TGTGCCAGCAACCGCTATGGCTCCTACGAGCAGTACTTC. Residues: CASNRYGSYEQYF.

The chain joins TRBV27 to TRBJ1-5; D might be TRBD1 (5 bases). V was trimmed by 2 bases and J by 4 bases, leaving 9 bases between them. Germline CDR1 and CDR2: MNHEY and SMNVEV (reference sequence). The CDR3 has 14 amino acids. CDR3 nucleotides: TGTGCCAGCAGTTTAAGGACAATTAATCAGCCCCAGCATTTT. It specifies CASSLRTINQPQHF.

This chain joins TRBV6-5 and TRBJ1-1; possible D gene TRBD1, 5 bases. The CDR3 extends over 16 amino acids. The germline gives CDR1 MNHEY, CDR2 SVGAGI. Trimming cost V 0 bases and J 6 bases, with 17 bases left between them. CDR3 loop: CASSYSMGRGSAEAFF. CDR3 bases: TGTGCCAGCAGTTACTCGATGGGTAGGGGCTCGGCTGAAGCTTTCTTT.

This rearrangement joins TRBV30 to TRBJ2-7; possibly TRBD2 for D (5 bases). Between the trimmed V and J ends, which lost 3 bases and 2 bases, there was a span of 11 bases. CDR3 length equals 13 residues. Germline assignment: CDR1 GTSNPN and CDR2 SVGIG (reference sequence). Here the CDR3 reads CAWRMTGTYEQYF. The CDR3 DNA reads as TGTGCCTGGAGAATGACCGGGACCTACGAGCAGTACTTC.